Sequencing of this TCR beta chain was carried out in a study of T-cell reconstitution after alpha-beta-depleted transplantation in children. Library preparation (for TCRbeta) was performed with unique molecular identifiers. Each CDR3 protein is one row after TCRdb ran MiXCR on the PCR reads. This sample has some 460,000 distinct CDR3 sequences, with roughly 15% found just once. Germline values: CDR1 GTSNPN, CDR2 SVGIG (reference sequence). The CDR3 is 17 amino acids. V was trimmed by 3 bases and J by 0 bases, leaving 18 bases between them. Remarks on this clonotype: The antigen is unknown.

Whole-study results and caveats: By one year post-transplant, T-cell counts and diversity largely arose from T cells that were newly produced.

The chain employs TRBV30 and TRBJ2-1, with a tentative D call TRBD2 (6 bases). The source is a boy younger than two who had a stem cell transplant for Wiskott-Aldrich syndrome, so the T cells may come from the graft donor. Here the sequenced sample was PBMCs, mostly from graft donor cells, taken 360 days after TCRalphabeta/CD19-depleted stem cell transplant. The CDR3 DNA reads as TGTGCCTGGAGAGGGCGGCGCGGGAAGGGCTCCTACAATGAGCAGTTCTTC. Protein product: CAWRGRRGKGSYNEQFF.